Below, 2 T cell receptor beta chains from the same sample are listed, as sequenced in a study of vaccination and CD4 T cells after COVID-19. The Oncomine TCR Beta short-read assay was what sequenced the DNA obtained from cultured CD4+ T cells. MiXCR was run by TCRdb on the PCR reads, yielding one entry per CDR3 protein. The data show about 15,000 distinct CDR3 sequences, roughly three fifths seen once. Their cognate antigens are unknown. The treatment here: approximately 10-day PBMC culture with coronavirus spike peptide pools or control peptides (ViraFEST assay). Input material: CD4+ T cells from blood, cultured in vitro. These receptors all come from a human donor who had recovered from COVID-19.

The chain couples TRBV9 to TRBJ1-5, with D hard to call. V lost 0 bases to trimming and J lost 3 bases, with 7 bases between them. The germline CDR1 and CDR2 sequences are SGDLS and YYNGEE. This CDR3 has 14 residues. As DNA, the CDR3 is TGTGCCAGCAGCGTAGCAGGAAACAATCAGCCCCAGCATTTT. Protein sequence: CASSVAGNNQPQHF.

The rearrangement links TRBV6-1 to TRBJ2-5; 12 nucleotides line up with TRBD2. Germline values: CDR1 MNHNS, CDR2 SASEGT. The CDR3 sequence is 14 residues long. With V trimmed by 7 bases and J by 4 bases, 4 bases remained unmatched. The CDR3: CASTTSGSRETQYF. CDR3 DNA: TGTGCCAGCACGACTAGCGGGAGTCGAGAGACCCAGTACTTC.